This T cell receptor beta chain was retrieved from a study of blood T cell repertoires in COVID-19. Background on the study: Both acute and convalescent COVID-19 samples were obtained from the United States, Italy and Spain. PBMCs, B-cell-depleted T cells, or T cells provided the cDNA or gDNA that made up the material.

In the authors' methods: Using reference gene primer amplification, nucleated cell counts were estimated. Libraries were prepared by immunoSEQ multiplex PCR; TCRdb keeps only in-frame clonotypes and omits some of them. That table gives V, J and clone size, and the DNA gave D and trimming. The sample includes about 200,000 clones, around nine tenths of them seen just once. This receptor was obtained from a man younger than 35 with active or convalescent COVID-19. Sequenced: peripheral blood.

CDR3 nucleotide sequence: TGTGCCAGCAGCCGTAGCTCCTACGAGCAGTACTTC. Encoded protein: CASSRSSYEQYF. The V and J genes are TRBV3-1 (or the pseudogene TRBV3-2) and TRBJ2-7; D is uncertain. The germline CDR1 and CDR2 sequences are LGHDT and YNNKEL (reference sequence). The CDR3 length is 12 residues. V lost 4 bases and J lost 0, with 4 bases in between.